The 32 T cell receptor beta chains listed next were all sequenced from one sample in a study of T cells after yellow fever vaccination. MiXCR was run by TCRdb on the 5' RACE reads, yielding one entry per CDR3 protein. The repertoire holds about 330,000 distinct CDR3 sequences, with about 6.9% as singletons. The source material was PBMCs, sampled approximately 47 days after the first yellow fever vaccination. Receptor source: a man aged 18 to 29 who received the YFV17D yellow fever vaccine.

V usage is TRBV7-3 and J usage is TRBJ2-7; possible D gene TRBD1, 8 bases. The V gene's germline CDR1 is SGHTA and CDR2 FQGTGA. Trimming removed 2 bases at V and 11 bases at J, with 19 bases between. CDR3 length: 14 residues. CDR3 in amino acids: CASSLLGGQGAEYV. For the CDR3, the DNA is TGTGCCAGCAGCTTACTCGGGGGGCAGGGGGCTGAGTACGTC.

This clonotype was seen ten or more times. The chain has TRBV10-3 and TRBJ2-3; D is ambiguous. Trimming shortened V by 3 bases and J by 0 bases, and 31 bases separated the two germline ends. CDR1 ENHRY and CDR2 SYGVKD come from the germline V gene. CDR3 size: 22 residues. In nucleotides, the CDR3 is TGTGCCATCAGTGATAACAGAGGAAGTACTTTGCTTGGTGACGTGAGCACAGATACGCAGTATTTT. This encodes CAISDNRGSTLLGDVSTDTQYF.

This clonotype came up many times. This chain joins TRBV24-1 and TRBJ1-5; tentative D call: TRBD1 (5 bases). This CDR3 region has 13 residues. Trimming cost V 3 bases and J 5 bases, with 7 bases left between them. Germline CDR1 KGHDR, CDR2 SFDVKD. The CDR3 here is CATSDGTDQPQHF. In DNA, the CDR3 is TGTGCCACCAGTGATGGGACCGATCAGCCCCAGCATTTT.

This clonotype appeared a few times. The chain employs TRBV20-1 and TRBJ2-5; D possibly corresponds to TRBD1 (5 bases). This CDR3 region has 14 residues. V was cut by 6 bases and J by 1 base, with 15 bases left in between. CDR1 is DFQATT and CDR2 is SNEGSKA in the germline V gene (reference sequence). The CDR3 loop is CSARRAVLQETQYF. The CDR3 coding sequence is TGCAGTGCGCGCAGGGCTGTACTCCAAGAGACCCAGTACTTC.

The chain carries TRBV7-2 and TRBJ1-1; D gene ambiguous. The CDR3 totals 14 residues. V shed 2 bases and J shed 3 bases, with 10 bases lying between them. The germline gives CDR1 SGHTA, CDR2 FQGNSA. The CDR3 sequence is CASSLNQADTEAFF. CDR3 nucleotide sequence: TGTGCCAGCAGCTTAAACCAAGCGGACACTGAAGCTTTCTTT.

The CDR3 nucleotides are TGTGCCAGCAGCCCCCTAGCAACCCGAGGCAATGAGCAGTTCTTC. Protein: CASSPLATRGNEQFF. This rearrangement joins TRBV7-2 to TRBJ2-1; perhaps TRBD2 as D (5 bases). Trimming pared 5 bases from V and 6 bases from J, leaving 17 bases between. The CDR3 has 15 amino acids. Germline V gene sequence: CDR1 SGHTA, CDR2 FQGNSA. Using reference TRBV7-2 and TRBJ2-1 for the parts outside the CDR3, the full variable domain is GAGVSQSPSNKVTEKGKDVELRCDPISGHTALYWYRQSLGQGLEFLIYFQGNSAPDKSGLPSDRFSAERTGGSVSTLTIQRTQQEDSAVYLCASSPLATRGNEQFFGPGTRLTVL.

V usage is TRBV5-6 and J usage is TRBJ1-6, with no clear D. The V and J ends lost 3 bases and 0 bases respectively, with 10 bases between them. The CDR3 spans 16 residues. Germline-derived CDR1 and CDR2 are SGHDT and YYEEEE. CDR3 amino acids: CASSSGTSSYNSPLHF. The DNA of the CDR3 is TGTGCCAGCAGCTCTGGTACTAGCTCCTATAATTCACCCCTCCACTTT. Supplemented by reference TRBV5-6 and TRBJ1-6, the full variable domain reads DAGVTQSPTHLIKTRGQQVTLRCSPKSGHDTVSWYQQALGQGPQFIFQYYEEEERQRGNFPDRFSGHQFPNYSSELNVNALLLGDSALYLCASSSGTSSYNSPLHFGNGTRLTVT.

This clonotype was recorded at least ten times. The chain links TRBV2 to TRBJ1-4; unclear D gene. Trimming took 5 bases from V and 9 from J, leaving 13 bases between them. From germline, CDR1 is SNHLY and CDR2 FYNNEI. This CDR3 region has 13 residues. In DNA form, the CDR3 reads TGTGCCAGCAGTTTGGACGGTTCGAAAAAACTGTTTTTT. Protein product: CASSLDGSKKLFF.

This clonotype was seen only a few times. The rearrangement uses TRBV20-1 and TRBJ2-3; 9 bases agree with TRBD2. V lost 6 bases, J lost 1 base, and 2 bases stayed unmatched. The CDR3 is 13 residues long. Germline V gives CDR1 DFQATT, CDR2 SNEGSKA (reference sequence). The CDR3: CSAASGGTDTQYF. DNA of the CDR3: TGCAGTGCGGCTAGCGGGGGCACAGATACGCAGTATTTT.

This clonotype was seen ten or more times. The gene calls are TRBV5-1 and TRBJ2-2; 12 nucleotides line up with TRBD1. The CDR3 sequence is 16 residues long. Germline V CDR1 and CDR2: SGHRS, YFSETQ. V dropped 4 bases and J dropped 7; count of bases not matched to a gene: 8. The CDR3 coding sequence is TGCGCCAGCAGCCCCGGGGACAGGGGGCTCGTCGGGGAGCTGTTTTTT. It specifies CASSPGDRGLVGELFF.

This clonotype was seen many times. The chain combines TRBV7-3 with TRBJ2-3, with TRBD2 as a possible D gene (7 bases). Germline assignment: CDR1 SGHTA and CDR2 FQGTGA. There are 14 residues in the CDR3. With 5 bases removed from V and 1 base from J, the gap between germline ends came to 10 bases. DNA for the CDR3: TGTGCCAGCAGCCCGGGGGGCGGCACAGATACGCAGTATTTT. This sequence encodes CASSPGGGTDTQYF.

This rearrangement joins TRBV7-8 to TRBJ1-1; TRBD1 might be the D (5 bases). Trimming pared 6 bases from V and 4 bases from J, leaving 12 bases between. The CDR3 loop spans 13 amino acids. The V gene's germline CDR1 is SGHVS and CDR2 FQNEAQ. CDR3 protein: CASRARVSTEAFF. In DNA, the CDR3 is TGTGCCAGCAGGGCCAGGGTGAGCACTGAAGCTTTCTTT. The full variable domain, its missing parts supplied by reference TRBV7-8 and TRBJ1-1, is GAGVSQSPRYKVAKRGQDVALRCDPISGHVSLFWYQQALGQGPEFLTYFQNEAQLDKSGLPSDRFFAERPEGSVSTLKIQRTQQEDSAVYLCASRARVSTEAFFGQGTRLTVV.

This clonotype was observed a handful of times. The chain joins TRBV27 to TRBJ1-1; 9 nucleotides align to TRBD1. Germline assignment: CDR1 MNHEY and CDR2 SMNVEV (reference sequence). J lost 7 bases, V lost 4 bases, and 7 bases had no gene match. The CDR3 sequence is 14 residues long. This chain's CDR3 is CASSYYRGRGEAFF. For the CDR3, the DNA is TGTGCCAGCAGTTACTACAGGGGGCGCGGTGAAGCTTTCTTT.

This clonotype showed up just a few times. CDR3 sequence reads: CASSLELAGAAGTGELFF. In DNA form, the CDR3 reads TGCGCCAGCAGCTTGGAACTAGCGGGGGCCGCGGGGACCGGGGAGCTGTTTTTT. The chain uses TRBV5-1 and TRBJ2-2, with 11 bases aligning to TRBD2. The CDR3 spans 18 residues. Germline values: CDR1 SGHRS, CDR2 YFSETQ. V shed 0 bases and J 5 bases; nucleotides not matched to a gene: 9.

At least ten counts were recorded for this clonotype. The gene calls are TRBV6-5 and TRBJ2-7, with 8 bases lining up with TRBD2. The CDR3 spans 15 residues. V dropped 9 bases and J dropped 1; count of bases not matched to a gene: 11. Germline-derived CDR1 and CDR2 are MNHEY and SVGAGI. CDR3 nucleotides: TGTGCCAGTCCCTGGCCTCGCGGGAGGTCCTACGAGCAGTACGTC. This sequence encodes CASPWPRGRSYEQYV.

This clonotype was seen ten or more times. V is TRBV28 and J is TRBJ1-6, with D tentatively TRBD1 (6 bases). Germline CDR1 reads MDHEN; CDR2 reads SYDVKM. The CDR3 is made up of 13 amino acids. Trimming pared 5 bases from V and 9 bases from J, leaving 11 bases between. The CDR3 loop is CASSQGLSSPLHF. The CDR3, as DNA: TGTGCCAGCAGTCAGGGGCTATCTTCACCCCTCCACTTT. Drawing the rest from reference TRBV28 and TRBJ1-6, the complete variable domain is DVKVTQSSRYLVKRTGEKVFLECVQDMDHENMFWYRQDPGLGLRLIYFSYDVKMKEKGDIPEGYSVSREKKERFSLILESASTNQTSMYLCASSQGLSSPLHFGNGTRLTVT.

A few counts support this clonotype. The DNA is left out, because the CDR3 cannot be placed on it with certainty; the CDR3 is given as TCRdb lists it. The rearrangement uses TRBV6-5 and TRBJ1-2. The CDR3 comprises 16 residues, both ends counted. CDR1 is MNHEY and CDR2 is SVGAGI in the germline V gene. The CDR3 region is CASSYTSGRRNYGYTF.

At least ten counts were recorded for this clonotype. V usage is TRBV29-1 and J usage is TRBJ2-5; D may be TRBD2 (6 bases). The CDR3 sequence is 12 residues long. Trimming left V 4 bases short and J 2 bases short, with 8 bases between. CDR1 is SQVTM, CDR2 ANQGSEA, per germline. The CDR3 loop is CSVAGLQETQYF. CDR3 bases: TGCAGCGTTGCGGGACTGCAAGAGACCCAGTACTTC. Full variable domain (rest looked up from reference TRBV29-1 and TRBJ2-5): SAVISQKPSRDICQRGTSLTIQCQVDSQVTMMFWYRQQPGQSLTLIATANQGSEATYESGFVIDKFPISRPNLTFSTLTVSNMSPEDSSIYLCSVAGLQETQYFGPGTRLLVL.

Regarding this clonotype: At one end the junction does not follow the germline gene, possibly because of a read error. V gene TRBV6-1 combines with J gene TRBJ1-1; possibly TRBD1 for D (5 bases). CDR3 length: 19 amino acids. CDR1 is MNHNS, CDR2 SASEGT, per germline. The CDR3: CASSEGVTALVSLNTEAFF. In nucleotides, the CDR3 is TGTGCCAGCAGCGAAGGGGTGACAGCCCTGGTCTCGTTGAACACTGAAGCTTTCTTT.

This rearrangement joins TRBV6-2 or TRBV6-3 to TRBJ1-1, with no clear D. The CDR3 is 15 amino acids. V lost 0 bases, J lost 1 base, and 9 bases lay in between. Germline assignment: CDR1 MNHEY and CDR2 SVGEGT. The CDR3 region has the DNA TGTGCCAGCAGTTACTCGAGCAAAGGGAACACTGAAGCTTTCTTT. As protein: CASSYSSKGNTEAFF.

This clonotype occurred a few times. The chain has TRBV12-3 or TRBV12-4 and TRBJ2-3; 15 bases align to TRBD2. Losses at the gene ends were 7 bases for V and 2 bases for J; bases not matched to a gene: 10. This CDR3 spans 18 amino acids. The CDR3 reads CASIPGLAGGHNTDTQYF. DNA of the CDR3: TGTGCCAGCATCCCGGGACTAGCGGGGGGCCACAACACAGATACGCAGTATTTT.

The V and J genes are TRBV5-1 and TRBJ1-2; D perhaps matches TRBD1 (5 bases). Germline CDR1 and CDR2: SGHRS and YFSETQ. Trimming took off 0 bases at V and 6 bases at J, with 15 bases between the two ends. The CDR3 contains 15 residues. The CDR3 region is CASSLEVPGDDGYTF. The CDR3 bases are TGCGCCAGCAGCTTGGAGGTTCCGGGGGACGATGGCTACACCTTC.

For this clonotype: A clone one base away is much larger, so this may be a read error. This sequence joins TRBV9 and TRBJ2-5; tentatively, D is TRBD2 (7 bases). The length of the CDR3 is 16 residues. Deletions cut 7 bases from V and 4 bases from J, with 23 bases between. Per germline, CDR1 SGDLS and CDR2 YYNGEE. CDR3 residues: CASGGSPGGAGETQYF. CDR3 coding DNA: TGTGCCAGCGGCGGATCCCCGGGGGGCGCTGGAGAGACCCAGTACTTC.

This clonotype has just a few counts. V is TRBV12-3 or TRBV12-4 and J is TRBJ1-1; tentative D call: TRBD1 (6 bases). V lost 7 bases and J 3 bases, leaving 18 bases between the germline ends. The CDR3 is 15 amino acids. CDR3: CASTTLGAGDTEAFF. Here the CDR3 DNA reads TGTGCCAGCACTACCCTAGGGGCAGGGGACACTGAAGCTTTCTTT.

This clonotype was seen more than once but under ten times. The chain carries TRBV18 and TRBJ1-5, with 8 bases fitting TRBD1. CDR1 is KGHSH and CDR2 is LQKENI in the germline V gene. With V trimmed by 6 bases and J by 10 bases, 17 bases remained unmatched. CDR3 size: 16 residues. The CDR3 nucleotides are TGTGCCAGCTCTCGGACAGGGTTGGGTCAAGACGGACCCCAGCATTTT. Translation gives CASSRTGLGQDGPQHF.

The chain is built from TRBV7-2 and TRBJ2-1; 8 nucleotides line up with TRBD2. The CDR3 runs to 15 residues. Trimming cost V 5 bases and J 8 bases; bases outside gene matches: 11. Germline-derived CDR1 and CDR2 are SGHTA and FQGNSA. CDR3 bases: TGTGCCAGCAGCCCCGGGGGGGCCGGGGTAGATGAGCAGTTCTTC. This translates into CASSPGGAGVDEQFF.

This clonotype showed up just a few times. This chain connects TRBV5-1 to TRBJ1-2; D is uncertain. CDR3 length: 14 residues. The V gene lost 0 bases and the J gene lost 5 bases, with 11 bases spanning the gap. CDR1 is SGHRS and CDR2 is YFSETQ in the germline V gene. The CDR3 reads CASSLEGLLYGYTF. The DNA of the CDR3 is TGCGCCAGCAGCTTGGAAGGATTGCTTTATGGCTACACCTTC.

This clonotype has just a few counts. The V gene is TRBV10-3, the J gene TRBJ1-5; D remains unclear. The CDR3 is 13 residues long. CDR1 and CDR2 (germline): ENHRY, SYGVKD. Trimming removed 4 bases at V and 1 base at J, with 5 bases between. The CDR3 bases are TGTGCCATCAGTGGGGGAAGCAATCAGCCCCAGCATTTT. Amino acids: CAISGGSNQPQHF.

This clonotype turned up a few times. CDR3: CASSRTGTMQETQYF. The CDR3 region has the DNA TGCGCCAGCAGCAGAACCGGGACCATGCAAGAGACCCAGTACTTC. The V gene is TRBV5-1, the J gene TRBJ2-5, with D perhaps assigned TRBD1 or TRBD2 (5 bases each). Germline V CDR1 and CDR2: SGHRS, YFSETQ. The CDR3 sequence is 15 residues long. V lost 4 bases and J 2 bases, leaving 15 bases between the germline ends.

This clonotype came up many times. CDR3 amino acids: CASSLTSGGQETQYF. The CDR3 coding sequence is TGTGCCAGCAGCCTGACTAGCGGGGGTCAAGAGACCCAGTACTTC. The chain has TRBV5-4 and TRBJ2-5; 12 bases map to TRBD2. The CDR3 length is 15 residues. The germline V gene encodes CDR1 SGHNT and CDR2 YYREEE (reference sequence). J was trimmed by 2 bases and V by 4 bases; bases with no gene match: 3.

V and J are TRBV12-3 or TRBV12-4 and TRBJ2-3; D gene uncertain. Trimming left V 6 bases short and J 4 bases short, with 14 bases between. The CDR3 spans 14 residues. The CDR3 sequence is CASRRSLGADTQYF. CDR3 sequence (DNA): TGTGCCAGCAGGCGTAGCTTAGGCGCAGATACGCAGTATTTT.

CDR3 in amino acids: CASSRLQGMNTEAFF. CDR3 DNA sequence: TGCGCCAGCAGCCGATTACAGGGCATGAACACTGAAGCTTTCTTT. This chain uses TRBV4-1 with TRBJ1-1; the D gene is possibly TRBD1 (6 bases). The CDR3 loop spans 15 amino acids. V dropped 4 bases and J dropped 0 bases, with 12 bases sitting between them. The germline gives CDR1 MGHRA, CDR2 YSYEKL.